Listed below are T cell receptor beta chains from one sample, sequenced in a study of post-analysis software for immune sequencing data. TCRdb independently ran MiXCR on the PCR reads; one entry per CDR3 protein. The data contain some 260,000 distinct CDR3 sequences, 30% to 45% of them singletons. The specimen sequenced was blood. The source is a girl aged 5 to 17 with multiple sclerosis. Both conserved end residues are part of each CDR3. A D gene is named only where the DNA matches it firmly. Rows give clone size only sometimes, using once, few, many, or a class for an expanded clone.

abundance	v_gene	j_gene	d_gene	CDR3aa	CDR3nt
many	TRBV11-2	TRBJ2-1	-	CASRSVNEQFF	TGTGCCAGCAGGAGTGTCAATGAGCAGTTCTTC
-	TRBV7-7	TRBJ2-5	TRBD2	CASSLAGTVGETQYF	TGTGCTAGCAGCTTAGCGGGCACTGTGGGAGAGACCCAGTACTTC
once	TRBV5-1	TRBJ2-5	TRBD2	CASSYLRTSGSRQETQYF	TGCGCCAGCAGCTACCTGAGGACTAGCGGGAGTAGACAAGAGACCCAGTACTTC
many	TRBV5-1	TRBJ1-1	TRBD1	CASSGGGTVNTEAFF	TGCGCCAGCAGCGGGGGCGGGACAGTGAACACTGAAGCTTTCTTT
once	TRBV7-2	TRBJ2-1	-	CASSLTHPVDRSGNEQFF	TGTGCCAGCAGCCTAACCCACCCCGTGGACCGTTCAGGGAATGAGCAGTTCTTC
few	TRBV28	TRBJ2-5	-	CASSLQGGRNEQYF	TGTGCCAGCAGCTTACAGGGAGGGAGGAATGAGCAGTACTTC
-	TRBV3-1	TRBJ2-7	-	CASSQEQTYNEQYF	TGTGCCAGCAGCCAAGAACAGACCTACAATGAGCAGTACTTC
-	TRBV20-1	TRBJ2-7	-	CSAPDRREQYF	TGCAGTGCCCCCGACAGGCGCGAGCAGTACTTC
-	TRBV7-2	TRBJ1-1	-	CASSPSQQNTEAFF	TGTGCCAGCAGCCCCTCGCAGCAGAACACTGAAGCTTTCTTT
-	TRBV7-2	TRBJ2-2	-	CASSFTAVNTGELFF	TGTGCCAGCAGCTTTACTGCAGTTAACACCGGGGAGCTGTTTTTT
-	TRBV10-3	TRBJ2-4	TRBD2	CAISWKTGGPNIQYF	TGTGCCATCAGTTGGAAAACGGGGGGTCCGAACATTCAGTACTTC
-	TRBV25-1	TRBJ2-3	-	CVSKSIREIVDTQYF	TGTGTCAGCAAATCGATTCGGGAGATAGTAGATACGCAGTATTTT
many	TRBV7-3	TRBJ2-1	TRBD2	CASSLTSASYNEQFF	TGTGCCAGCAGCCTGACTAGCGCGTCCTACAATGAGCAGTTCTTC
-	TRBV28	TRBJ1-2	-	CASSWTDVSEGGYTF	TGTGCCAGCAGTTGGACGGACGTATCCGAGGGAGGCTACACCTTC
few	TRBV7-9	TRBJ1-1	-	CASSDPTRGALNTEAFF	TGTGCCAGCAGCGACCCCACCCGGGGGGCGCTGAACACTGAAGCTTTCTTT
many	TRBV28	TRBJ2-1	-	CASSYILLSSYNEQFF	TGTGCCAGCAGTTATATTCTCCTGAGCTCCTACAATGAGCAGTTCTTC
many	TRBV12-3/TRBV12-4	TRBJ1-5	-	CASSLGVQPQHF	TGTGCCAGCAGTTTGGGGGTTCAGCCCCAGCATTTT
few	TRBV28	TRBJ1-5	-	CASRILVKGGAQPQHF	TGTGCCAGCCGTATATTGGTGAAAGGGGGAGCTCAGCCCCAGCATTTT
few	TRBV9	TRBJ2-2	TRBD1	CASSARTGNTGELFF	TGTGCCAGCAGCGCCAGGACAGGCAACACCGGGGAGCTGTTTTTT
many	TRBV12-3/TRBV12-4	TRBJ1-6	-	CASSSNQGPYNSPLHF	TGTGCCAGCAGTTCCAATCAGGGCCCTTATAATTCACCCCTCCACTTT
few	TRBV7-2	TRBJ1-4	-	CASSLVQGGGEKLFF	TGTGCCAGCAGCTTAGTACAGGGTGGAGGCGAAAAACTGTTTTTT
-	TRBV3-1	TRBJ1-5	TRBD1	CASRPGQGSYSNQPQHF	TGTGCCAGCAGACCCGGACAGGGGTCGTATAGCAATCAGCCCCAGCATTTT
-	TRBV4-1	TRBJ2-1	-	CASSIGTQIYEQFF	TGCGCCAGCAGCATCGGGACACAGATCTATGAGCAGTTCTTC
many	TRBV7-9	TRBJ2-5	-	CASSLSGRETQYF	TGTGCCAGCAGCTTATCTGGAAGGGAGACCCAGTACTTC
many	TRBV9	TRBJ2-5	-	CASSVGPGETQYF	TGTGCCAGCAGCGTAGGCCCGGGAGAGACCCAGTACTTC
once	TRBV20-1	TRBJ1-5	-	CSAISRYSNQPQHF	TGCAGTGCTATCAGTCGATATAGCAATCAGCCCCAGCATTTT
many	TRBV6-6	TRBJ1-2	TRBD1	CASSRPGQLNYGYTF	TGTGCCAGCAGTCGACCGGGACAGCTGAACTATGGCTACACCTTC
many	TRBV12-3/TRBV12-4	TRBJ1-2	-	CASSLDYRYTF	TGTGCCAGCAGTTTGGACTATCGCTACACCTTC
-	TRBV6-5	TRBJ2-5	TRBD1	CASSYSSQGEVDEQYF	TGTGCCAGCAGTTACTCGAGTCAGGGGGAAGTGGATGAGCAGTACTTC
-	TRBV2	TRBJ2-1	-	CASGLTGEVAGEQFF	TGTGCCAGCGGATTGACAGGGGAAGTAGCGGGTGAGCAGTTCTTC
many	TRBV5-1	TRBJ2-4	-	CASSLVGALTEAKNIQYF	TGCGCCAGCAGCTTGGTGGGGGCCTTAACCGAAGCCAAAAACATTCAGTACTTC
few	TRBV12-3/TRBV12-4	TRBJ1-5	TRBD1	CASSSTPSGTGGGQPQHF	TGTGCCAGCAGTTCAACCCCCTCCGGGACAGGGGGCGGTCAGCCCCAGCATTTT
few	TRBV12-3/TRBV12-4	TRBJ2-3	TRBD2	CASSPGMRGLAGKADTQYF	TGTGCCAGCAGTCCTGGGATGCGGGGACTAGCGGGAAAGGCAGATACGCAGTATTTT
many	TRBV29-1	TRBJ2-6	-	CSVVWGLSGANVLTF	TGCAGCGTTGTCTGGGGCCTCTCTGGGGCCAACGTCCTGACTTTC
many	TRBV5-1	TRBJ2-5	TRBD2	CASSLGLAGGLRQETQYF	TGCGCCAGCAGCTTGGGACTAGCGGGAGGGCTTCGACAAGAGACCCAGTACTTC
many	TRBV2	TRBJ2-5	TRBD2	CAIPVGLAGEETQYF	TGTGCCATCCCAGTGGGACTAGCGGGAGAAGAGACCCAGTACTTC
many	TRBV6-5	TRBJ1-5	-	CASSQTGNQPQHF	TGTGCCAGCAGCCAAACAGGGAATCAGCCCCAGCATTTT
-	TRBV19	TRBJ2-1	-	CASSMSSPGRNEQFF	TGTGCCAGTAGTATGTCTAGTCCCGGGCGGAATGAGCAGTTCTTC